The 17 T cell receptor beta chains in this list originate from one sample, sequenced in a study of vaccination effects on CD4 cells after COVID-19. This table comes from immunoSEQ multiplex PCR, and its TCRdb copy is limited to in-frame clones, with some not included. The sample yields more than 15,000 clones, roughly four fifths seen once. No antigens are known for them. Sequencing in the ViraFEST assay came after antigen-specific CD4+ T cells had been expanded with viral peptide pools, which were used to stimulate PBMC. Investigators separated out CD4+ T cells once around eleven days of culture had passed. Convalescent patients had PCR-confirmed SARS-CoV-2 infection between March and December 2020. Sequences were derived from CD4+ T cells from PBMCs cultured with SARS-CoV-2 spike peptides, sampled before COVID-19 vaccination. The receptors originated from a human donor who had a prior SARS-CoV-2 infection.

The V call is TRBV11-2, the J call TRBJ1-6, with 8 bases aligning to TRBD1. Germline V CDR1 and CDR2: SGHAT, FQNNGV. This CDR3 is 16 amino acids long. V shed 6 bases and J 7 bases; nucleotides not matched to a gene: 11. The DNA of the CDR3 is TGTGCCAGCAGACCTCAGGGGGCAGGGGGCAATTCACCCCTCCACTTT. Protein product: CASRPQGAGGNSPLHF.

The chain joins TRBV7-3 to TRBJ2-7, with D perhaps TRBD1 or TRBD2 (7 bases each). V lost 4 bases, J lost 4 bases, and 17 bases lay in between. Germline CDR1 and CDR2: SGHTA and FQGTGA. This CDR3 region has 15 residues. The CDR3 region is CASSSSGGGGYEQYF. As DNA, the CDR3 is TGTGCCAGCAGCTCCTCAGGGGGGGGCGGGTACGAGCAGTACTTC.

The V call is TRBV15, the J call TRBJ2-1; maybe TRBD1 (6 bases). V lost 2 bases, J lost 5 bases, and 13 bases lay in between. CDR1 and CDR2 from the germline V gene are LNHNV and YYDKDF (reference sequence). The length of the CDR3 is 15 residues. CDR3: CATSRWTVENNEQFF. As DNA, the CDR3 is TGTGCCACCAGCAGATGGACAGTGGAGAACAATGAGCAGTTCTTC. Complete variable domain (other parts from reference TRBV15 and TRBJ2-1): DAMVIQNPRYQVTQFGKPVTLSCSQTLNHNVMYWYQQKSSQAPKLLFHYYDKDFNNEADTPDNFQSRRPNTSFCFLDIRSPGLGDTAMYLCATSRWTVENNEQFFGPGTRLTVL.

The chain employs TRBV2 and TRBJ1-2; TRBD1 matches 7 bases. V dropped 1 base and J dropped 4; count of bases not matched to a gene: 6. Germline CDR1 and CDR2: SNHLY and FYNNEI. The CDR3 spans 15 residues. DNA for the CDR3: TGTGCCAGCAGTGAAGGGACAGGATGGAGCTATGGCTACACCTTC. Translating gives CASSEGTGWSYGYTF. Variable domain in full (rest from reference TRBV2 and TRBJ1-2): EPEVTQTPSHQVTQMGQEVILRCVPISNHLYFYWYRQILGQKVEFLVSFYNNEISEKSEIFDDQFSVERPDGSNFTLKIRSTKLEDSAMYFCASSEGTGWSYGYTFGSGTRLTVV.

V and J are TRBV7-2 and TRBJ2-2; unclear D gene. There are 12 residues in the CDR3. The germline V gene encodes CDR1 SGHTA and CDR2 FQGNSA. V was clipped by 6 bases and J by 5 bases, with 7 bases between them. Here the CDR3 reads CASSVRTGELFF. Here the CDR3 DNA reads TGTGCCAGCAGTGTCCGGACCGGGGAGCTGTTTTTT.

This clone was picked up one time. The chain employs TRBV5-5 and TRBJ2-7; D is possibly TRBD1 (7 bases). CDR1 is SGHKS, CDR2 YYEKEE, per germline (reference sequence). This CDR3 has 14 residues. V was pared by 0 bases and J by 4 bases, with 11 bases between. The CDR3 sequence is CASSLEGAGYEQYF. The CDR3 DNA sequence: TGTGCCAGCAGCTTGGAGGGGGCGGGGTACGAGCAGTACTTC.

This clone was seen once. The V call is TRBV7-8, the J call TRBJ1-1, with no clear D. Trimming cost V 5 bases and J 4 bases, with 14 bases left between them. The germline gives CDR1 SGHVS, CDR2 FQNEAQ. The CDR3 spans 14 residues. The CDR3 coding sequence is TGTGCCAGCAGCCCCCGGGCGGCGGGCACTGAAGCTTTCTTT. Protein: CASSPRAAGTEAFF.

This rearrangement joins TRBV7-2 to TRBJ1-1; D unclear. Trimming removed 1 base from V and 0 bases from J, with 15 bases in between. The CDR3 length is 17 residues. From germline, CDR1 is SGHTA and CDR2 FQGNSA. The CDR3 nucleotides are TGTGCCAGCAGCTTAGAGGACGCCTATCTCATGAACACTGAAGCTTTCTTT. This encodes CASSLEDAYLMNTEAFF.

To note about this clone: The junction and the germline gene differ at one end; a read error may be behind it. This rearrangement joins TRBV2 to TRBJ1-2, with a weak D call TRBD1 (6 bases). There are 12 residues in the CDR3. Germline loops: CDR1 SNHLY, CDR2 FYNNEI. Here the CDR3 reads CGGQRELNGYTF. CDR3 bases: TGCGGGGGGCAGAGGGAGCTCAATGGCTACACCTTC.

J is TRBJ2-3 and V is TRBV15; D unresolved. V lost 1 base and J lost 4, with 3 bases in between. The CDR3 runs to 12 residues. CDR1 is LNHNV, CDR2 YYDKDF, per germline (reference sequence). CDR3 bases: TGTGCCACCAGCAGAGGCCCAGATACGCAGTATTTT. Translating it yields CATSRGPDTQYF.

The genes are TRBV4-1 and TRBJ1-1, with 7 nucleotides matching TRBD1. Losses at the gene ends were 4 bases for V and 6 bases for J; bases not matched to a gene: 8. The CDR3 loop spans 14 amino acids. CDR1 is MGHRA, CDR2 YSYEKL, per germline. CDR3 sequence: CASSRGTVFAEAFF. DNA of the CDR3: TGCGCCAGCAGCCGAGGGACAGTCTTCGCTGAAGCTTTCTTT.

The V gene is TRBV2, the J gene TRBJ1-1; possible D gene TRBD1, 5 bases. This CDR3 is 13 amino acids long. Germline lookup yields CDR1 SNHLY and CDR2 FYNNEI. V was trimmed by 10 bases and J by 3 bases, leaving 15 bases between them. The CDR3 spells CANPTEGDTEAFF. The DNA of the CDR3 is TGTGCCAACCCGACAGAAGGAGACACTGAAGCTTTCTTT. Full variable domain (remainder filled in from reference TRBV2 and TRBJ1-1): EPEVTQTPSHQVTQMGQEVILRCVPISNHLYFYWYRQILGQKVEFLVSFYNNEISEKSEIFDDQFSVERPDGSNFTLKIRSTKLEDSAMYFCANPTEGDTEAFFGQGTRLTVV.

The table lists this clone with a count of one. The chain couples TRBV2 to TRBJ1-2; D is perhaps TRBD1 (5 bases). The germline V gene encodes CDR1 SNHLY and CDR2 FYNNEI. The germline V and J ends were trimmed by 2 bases and 6 bases, with 13 bases remaining between them. The CDR3 runs 14 residues. The CDR3 DNA reads TGTGCCAGCAGTGAATCGGCCGTGGGGGATGGCTACACCTTC. Its protein is CASSESAVGDGYTF.

This chain connects TRBV25-1 to TRBJ2-7; D possibly corresponds to TRBD2 (6 bases). CDR3 length: 13 residues. V was clipped by 0 bases and J by 12 bases, with 15 bases between them. Per germline, CDR1 MGHDK and CDR2 SYGVNS. The CDR3 region is CASSEYGGEVWYF. The DNA of the CDR3 is TGTGCCAGCAGTGAATATGGCGGGGAGGTTTGGTACTTC.

V gene TRBV2 combines with J gene TRBJ1-1; D is uncertain. The CDR3 is 13 amino acids. Germline CDR1 and CDR2: SNHLY and FYNNEI. V gave up 2 bases and J gave up 1 base, with 5 bases separating them. The CDR3 DNA follows: TGTGCCAGCAGTGAAATGGGGAACACTGAAGCTTTCTTT. Protein sequence: CASSEMGNTEAFF. Supplemented by reference TRBV2 and TRBJ1-1, the full variable domain reads EPEVTQTPSHQVTQMGQEVILRCVPISNHLYFYWYRQILGQKVEFLVSFYNNEISEKSEIFDDQFSVERPDGSNFTLKIRSTKLEDSAMYFCASSEMGNTEAFFGQGTRLTVV.

V usage is TRBV3-1 (or the pseudogene TRBV3-2) and J usage is TRBJ1-3; the match to TRBD1 covers 9 bases. Losses at the gene ends were 4 bases for V and 3 bases for J; bases not matched to a gene: 4. The CDR3 sequence is 15 residues long. The germline CDR1 and CDR2 sequences are LGHDT and YNNKEL (reference sequence). Here the CDR3 reads CASSLQGAGGNTIYF. The CDR3 coding sequence is TGTGCCAGCAGCCTACAGGGGGCTGGTGGAAACACCATATATTTT.

The V gene is TRBV18, the J gene TRBJ2-1; 12 positions match TRBD2. This CDR3 has 17 amino acids. V lost 3 bases to trimming and J lost 7 bases; unmatched junction nucleotides: 10. Germline V gene sequence: CDR1 KGHSH, CDR2 LQKENI. The CDR3 sequence is CASSPLPSGGAQNEQFF. The CDR3 DNA is TGTGCCAGCTCACCGCTACCTAGCGGGGGGGCTCAGAATGAGCAGTTCTTC. Full variable domain (remainder filled in from reference TRBV18 and TRBJ2-1): NAGVMQNPRHLVRRRGQEARLRCSPMKGHSHVYWYRQLPEEGLKFMVYLQKENIIDESGMPKERFSAEFPKEGPSILRIQQVVRGDSAAYFCASSPLPSGGAQNEQFFGPGTRLTVL.